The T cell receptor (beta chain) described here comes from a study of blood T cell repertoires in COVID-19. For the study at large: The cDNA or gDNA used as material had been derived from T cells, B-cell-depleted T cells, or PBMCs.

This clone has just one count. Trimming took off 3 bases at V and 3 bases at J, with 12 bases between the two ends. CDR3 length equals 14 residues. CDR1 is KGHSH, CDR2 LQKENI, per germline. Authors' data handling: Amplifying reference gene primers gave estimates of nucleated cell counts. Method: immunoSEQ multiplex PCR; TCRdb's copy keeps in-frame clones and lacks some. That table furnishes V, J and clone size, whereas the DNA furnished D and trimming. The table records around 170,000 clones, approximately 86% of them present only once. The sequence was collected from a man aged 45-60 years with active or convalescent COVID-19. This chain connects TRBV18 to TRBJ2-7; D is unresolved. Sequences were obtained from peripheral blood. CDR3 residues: CASSPPVRYYEQYF. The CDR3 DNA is TGTGCCAGCTCACCCCCGGTGCGGTACTACGAGCAGTACTTC.